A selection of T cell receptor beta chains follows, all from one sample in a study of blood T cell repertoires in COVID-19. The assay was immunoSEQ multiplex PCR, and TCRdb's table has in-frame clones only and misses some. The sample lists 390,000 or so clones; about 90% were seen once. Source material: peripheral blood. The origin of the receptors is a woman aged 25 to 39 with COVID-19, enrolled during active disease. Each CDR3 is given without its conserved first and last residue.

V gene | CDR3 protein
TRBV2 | ASSVRGQRGGIPHEQY
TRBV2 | ASSRDGGNQPQH
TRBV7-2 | ASRGSGNTIY
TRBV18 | ASSPVAGTYNEQF
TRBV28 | ASSLSGRLNEQF
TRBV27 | ASRRDRDGTEAF
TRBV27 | ASSWGGAGTEAF
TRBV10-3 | AISEFGGENTDTQY
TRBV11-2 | ASSSIRGLATDNEQF
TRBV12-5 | ASGLVLSGTGETGELF
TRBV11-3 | ASSLQRAGETQY
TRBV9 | ASSVGAGDKY
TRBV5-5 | ASSSATGQGRTEAF
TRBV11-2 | ASSLGGARFSYEQY
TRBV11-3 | ASSLGPGTTDTQY
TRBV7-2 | ASSPRDRGNQPQH
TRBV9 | ASSPFRGEMNTEAF
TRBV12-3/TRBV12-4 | ASSPGTGAGYT
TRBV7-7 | ASSDPTGGETQY
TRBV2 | ASSPEVNEQF
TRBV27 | ASRSGGPGTNEKLF
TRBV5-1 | ASSPGPRALAGGDEQF
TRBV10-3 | AITTGDEQY
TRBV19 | ASSIGGLGTGANYGYT
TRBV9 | ASSDGVNYGYT
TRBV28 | ASSPRQENYGYT
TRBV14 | ASSGPGQGYNEQF
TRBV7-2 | ASSPRQGSGYEQY
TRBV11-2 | ASELGSVAGELF
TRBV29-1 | SVEAVASTDTQY
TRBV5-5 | ASSSVSEQY
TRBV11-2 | ASSPGLAEQETQY
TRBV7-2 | ASSYTDSGANVLT
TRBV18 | ASSPGRQGGANTEAF
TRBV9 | ASSVDVGGGSYNEQF
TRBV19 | ASRGTGGFGTGELF
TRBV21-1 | ASSTAETRKATGGTNEKLF
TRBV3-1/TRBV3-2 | ASSPRTYQETQY
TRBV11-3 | ASTRPPGNTGELF
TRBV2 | ASNPTGERYGYT
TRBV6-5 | ASSSPAGHGYT
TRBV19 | ASRTPGGRDHGAF
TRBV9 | ASTGHQSYEQF
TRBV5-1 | ASSATGESTDTQY
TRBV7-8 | ASSTRLASATQY
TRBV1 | TSSQEGVPNTGELF
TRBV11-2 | ASSLAPGRGNTEAF
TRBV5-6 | ASSFGRDHGYT
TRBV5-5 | ASSRPGQISYNEQF
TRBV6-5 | ASSYSWQRGVNEQF
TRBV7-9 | ASSLATGETQY
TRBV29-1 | SVSPGANGYT
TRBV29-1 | SVPGGFDETQY
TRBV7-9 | ASSLGIAPDYGYT
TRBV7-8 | ASSLVGDGGYT
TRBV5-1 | ASSLGSGNEQF
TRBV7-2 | ASSLDTGNTQY
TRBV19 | ASRGQASSYNSPLH
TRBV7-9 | ASSFNKNINEKLF
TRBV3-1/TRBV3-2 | ASSQDRSGRRGGRDADTQY